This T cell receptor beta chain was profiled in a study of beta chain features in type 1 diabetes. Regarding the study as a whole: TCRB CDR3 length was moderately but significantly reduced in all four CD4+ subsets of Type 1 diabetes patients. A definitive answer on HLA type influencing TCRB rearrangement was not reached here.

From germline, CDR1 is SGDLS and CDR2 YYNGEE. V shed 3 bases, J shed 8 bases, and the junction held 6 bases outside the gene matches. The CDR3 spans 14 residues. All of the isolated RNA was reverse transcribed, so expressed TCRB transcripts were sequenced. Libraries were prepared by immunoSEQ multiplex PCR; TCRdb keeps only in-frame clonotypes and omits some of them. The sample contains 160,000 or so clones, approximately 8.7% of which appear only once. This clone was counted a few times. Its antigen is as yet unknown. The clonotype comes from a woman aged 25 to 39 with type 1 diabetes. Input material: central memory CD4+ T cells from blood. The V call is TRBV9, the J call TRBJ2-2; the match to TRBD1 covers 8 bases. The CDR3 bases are TGTGCCAGCAGCGGGACCAGGGGGCAAGGGGAGCTGTTTTTT. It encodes CASSGTRGQGELFF.